This T cell receptor beta chain is from a study of blood T cell repertoires in COVID-19. This table comes from immunoSEQ multiplex PCR, and its TCRdb copy is limited to in-frame clones, with some not included. The table has about 670,000 clones, over 80% seen once. CDR1 and CDR2 (germline): MNHNY, SVGAGI (reference sequence). Between the trimmed V and J ends, which lost 4 bases and 0 bases, there was a span of 15 bases. The CDR3 loop spans 16 amino acids. The receptor was isolated from a woman between 18 and 29 years old with acute or convalescent COVID-19. The sample consisted of peripheral blood. V usage is TRBV6-6 and J usage is TRBJ1-1, with D possibly TRBD1 on 5 matching bases. CDR3 nucleotide sequence: TGTGCCAGCAGTTGTCCCGGACACCTCATGAACACTGAAGCTTTCTTT. As protein: CASSCPGHLMNTEAFF.